These T cell receptor beta chains were read from a single sample in a study of breast tumors, draining lymph nodes, adjacent tissues. One entry per CDR3 protein, called by TCRdb with MiXCR from the multiplex PCR reads. The sample lists around 13,000 distinct CDR3 sequences; around 70% were seen once. The specimen sequenced was tumor-adjacent breast tissue. These receptors were collected from a female donor with breast cancer. Some clones in this sample may be carry-over from other donors' samples. The conserved cysteine and the conserved F or W are not part of the CDR3 here.

v_gene	len	j_gene	CDR3aa
TRBV27	15	TRBJ1-5	ASRTPLPLQGCQPQH
TRBV19	11	TRBJ1-5	ASSTNSNQPQH
TRBV5-1	12	TRBJ2-7	ASSEQGAAYEQY
TRBV2	13	TRBJ2-1	ASSASGGPYNEQF
TRBV20-1	8	TRBJ1-2	SAPFGGYT
TRBV5-6	15	TRBJ2-2	ASSLVRGRDDTGELF
TRBV9	14	TRBJ2-1	ASSSIAGGSFNEQF
TRBV11-1	13	TRBJ2-3	ASSLLAGMTDTQY
TRBV29-1	8	TRBJ2-1	SGGGDEQF
TRBV4-1	11	TRBJ1-2	ASSQDEGYGYT
TRBV20-1	13	TRBJ2-3	SARDGSGRGDTQY
TRBV20-1	11	TRBJ2-7	SAAGQYPYEQY
TRBV7-9	11	TRBJ1-2	ASGRQQQGGYT
TRBV7-8	13	TRBJ1-6	ASSLEGPHNSPLH
TRBV27	14	TRBJ2-2	ASRKGTPTDTGELF
TRBV7-9	11	TRBJ2-5	ASSSGGRETQY